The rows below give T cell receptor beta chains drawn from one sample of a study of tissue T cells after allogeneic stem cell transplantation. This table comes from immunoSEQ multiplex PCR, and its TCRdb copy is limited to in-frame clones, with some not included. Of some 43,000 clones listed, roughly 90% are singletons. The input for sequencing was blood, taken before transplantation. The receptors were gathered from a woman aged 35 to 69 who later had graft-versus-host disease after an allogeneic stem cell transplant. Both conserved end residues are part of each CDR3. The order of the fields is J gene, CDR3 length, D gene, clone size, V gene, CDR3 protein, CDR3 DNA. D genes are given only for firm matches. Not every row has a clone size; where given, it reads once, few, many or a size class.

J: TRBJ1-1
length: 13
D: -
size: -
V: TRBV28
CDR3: CASSLMGETEAFF
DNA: TGTGCCAGCAGCCTTATGGGGGAGACTGAAGCTTTCTTT

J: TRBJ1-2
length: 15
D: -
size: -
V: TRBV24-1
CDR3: CATSDLLGRNYGYTF
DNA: TGTGCCACCAGTGATTTGCTGGGACGGAACTATGGCTACACCTTC

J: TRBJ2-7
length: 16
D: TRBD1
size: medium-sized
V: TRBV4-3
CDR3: CASSQDVGTGGHEQYF
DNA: TGCGCCAGCAGCCAAGATGTGGGGACAGGGGGCCACGAGCAGTACTTC

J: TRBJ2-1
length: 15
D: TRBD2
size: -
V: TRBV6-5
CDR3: CASRSSGTSAYEQFF
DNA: TGTGCCAGCAGATCTTCCGGGACTAGCGCCTATGAGCAGTTCTTC

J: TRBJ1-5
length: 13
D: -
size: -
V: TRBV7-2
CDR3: CASSLGRSQPQHF
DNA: TGTGCCAGCAGCTTAGGCAGGTCTCAGCCCCAGCATTTT

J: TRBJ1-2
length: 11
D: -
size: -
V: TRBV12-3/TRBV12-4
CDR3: CASSFQGGYTF
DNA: TGTGCCAGCAGTTTCCAGGGAGGCTACACCTTC

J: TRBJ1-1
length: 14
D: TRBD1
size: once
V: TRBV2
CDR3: CASSMGQLNTEAFF
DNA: TGTGCCAGCAGCATGGGACAGTTGAACACTGAAGCTTTCTTT

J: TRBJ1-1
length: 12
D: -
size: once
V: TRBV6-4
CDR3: CASSDRAGEAFF
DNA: TGTGCCAGCAGTGACAGGGCGGGTGAAGCTTTCTTT

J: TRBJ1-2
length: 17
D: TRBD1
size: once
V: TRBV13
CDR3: CASSFNRGQLVGYGYTF
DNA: TGTGCCAGCAGCTTCAACAGGGGGCAATTAGTAGGCTATGGCTACACCTTC

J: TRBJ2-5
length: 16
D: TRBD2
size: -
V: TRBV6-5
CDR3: CASSYGLAGGVETQYF
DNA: TGTGCCAGCAGTTACGGACTAGCGGGAGGTGTGGAGACCCAGTACTTC

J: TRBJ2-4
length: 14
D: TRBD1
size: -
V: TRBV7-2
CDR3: CASSFSGGSDIQYF
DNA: TGTGCCAGCAGCTTCTCAGGGGGCAGCGACATTCAGTACTTC

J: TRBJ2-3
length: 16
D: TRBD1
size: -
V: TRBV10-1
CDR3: CASSETGGAGADTQYF
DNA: TGCGCCAGCAGTGAGACAGGGGGCGCCGGGGCAGATACGCAGTATTTT

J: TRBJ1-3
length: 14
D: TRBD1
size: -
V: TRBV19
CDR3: CAPTGQGTGNTIYF
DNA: TGTGCCCCGACGGGACAGGGGACTGGAAACACCATATATTTT

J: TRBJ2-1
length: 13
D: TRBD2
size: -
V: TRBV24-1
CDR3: CATRAGRNNEQFF
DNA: TGTGCCACCAGAGCGGGACGGAACAATGAGCAGTTCTTC

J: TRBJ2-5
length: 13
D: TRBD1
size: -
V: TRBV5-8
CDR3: CASSSTGVETQYF
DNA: TGTGCCAGCAGCTCGACAGGGGTAGAGACCCAGTACTTC

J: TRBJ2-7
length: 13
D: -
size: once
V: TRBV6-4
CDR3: CASSGPRDIEQYF
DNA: TGTGCCAGCAGTGGGCCACGGGACATCGAGCAGTACTTC

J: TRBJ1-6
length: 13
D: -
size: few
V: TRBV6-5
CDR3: CASKLTDNSPLHF
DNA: TGTGCCAGCAAACTGACCGATAATTCACCCCTCCACTTT

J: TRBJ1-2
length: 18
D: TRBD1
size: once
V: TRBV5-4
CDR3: CASSSDLGTGRIGYGYTF
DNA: TGTGCCAGCAGCTCGGACTTAGGGACAGGGAGGATTGGCTATGGCTACACCTTC

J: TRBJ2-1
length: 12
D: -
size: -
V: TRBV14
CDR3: CASSQAGGWEFF
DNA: TGTGCCAGCAGCCAAGCCGGTGGGTGGGAGTTCTTC

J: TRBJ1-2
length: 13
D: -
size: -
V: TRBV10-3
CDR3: CAISGLGDGGYTF
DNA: TGTGCCATCAGTGGCCTGGGGGACGGAGGCTACACCTTC

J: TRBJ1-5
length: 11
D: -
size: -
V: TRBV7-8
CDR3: CASSNNQPQHF
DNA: TGTGCCAGCAGCAACAATCAGCCCCAGCATTTT

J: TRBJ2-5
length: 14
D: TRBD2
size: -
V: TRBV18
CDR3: CASRTSGDQETQYF
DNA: TGTGCCAGCCGGACTAGCGGGGACCAAGAGACCCAGTACTTC

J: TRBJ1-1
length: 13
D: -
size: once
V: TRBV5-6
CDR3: CASSWETSLEAFF
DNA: TGTGCCAGCAGCTGGGAGACATCTTTGGAAGCTTTCTTT

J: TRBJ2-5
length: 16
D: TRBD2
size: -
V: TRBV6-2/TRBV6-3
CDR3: CASSYLAGYRQETQYF
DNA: TGTGCCAGCAGTTACCTAGCGGGGTACCGACAAGAGACCCAGTACTTC

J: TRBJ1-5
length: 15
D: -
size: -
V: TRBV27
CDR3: CASGVEVNGNQPQHF
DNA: TGTGCCAGTGGGGTGGAGGTTAACGGCAATCAGCCCCAGCATTTT

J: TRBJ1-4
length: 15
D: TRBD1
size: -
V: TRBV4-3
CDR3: CASSQGTGSGEKLFF
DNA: TGCGCCAGCAGCCAGGGGACAGGGAGCGGGGAAAAACTGTTTTTT

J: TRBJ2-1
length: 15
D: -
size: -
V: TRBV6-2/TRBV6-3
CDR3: CASSSGWNTYNEQFF
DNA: TGTGCCAGCAGTTCTGGGTGGAACACCTACAATGAGCAGTTCTTC

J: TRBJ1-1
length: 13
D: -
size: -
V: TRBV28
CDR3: CASSGTPRLRAFF
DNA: TGTGCCAGCTCAGGGACACCCCGATTAAGGGCTTTCTTT

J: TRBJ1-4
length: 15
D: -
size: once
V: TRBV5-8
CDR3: CASSSWTATNEKLFF
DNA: TGTGCCAGCAGCTCCTGGACAGCAACTAATGAAAAACTGTTTTTT

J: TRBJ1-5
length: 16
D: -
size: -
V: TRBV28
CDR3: CASNPSPAGAFQPQHF
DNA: TGTGCCAGCAATCCCTCCCCCGCAGGGGCGTTTCAGCCCCAGCATTTT

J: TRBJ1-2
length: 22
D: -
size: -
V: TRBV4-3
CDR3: CASSLKPFFSGVGSTANYGYTF
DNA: TGCGCCAGCAGCCTCAAACCGTTCTTTAGTGGGGTTGGTAGTACAGCCAACTATGGCTACACCTTC

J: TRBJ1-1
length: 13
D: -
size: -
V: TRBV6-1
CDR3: CASSDRRDTEAFF
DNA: TGTGCCAGCAGTGACCGCCGTGACACTGAAGCTTTCTTT

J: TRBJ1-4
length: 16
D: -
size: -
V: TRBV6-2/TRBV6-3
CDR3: CASSRPTRGLGEKLFF
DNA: TGTGCCAGCAGTCGACCAACGAGGGGCTTAGGGGAAAAACTGTTTTTT

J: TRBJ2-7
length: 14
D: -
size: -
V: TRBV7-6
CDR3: CASSLSGYSYEQYF
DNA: TGTGCCAGCAGCTTATCGGGCTACTCCTACGAGCAGTACTTC

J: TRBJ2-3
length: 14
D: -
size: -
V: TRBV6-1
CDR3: CASSQRELTDTQYF
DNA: TGTGCCAGCAGTCAGAGGGAGCTTACAGATACGCAGTATTTT

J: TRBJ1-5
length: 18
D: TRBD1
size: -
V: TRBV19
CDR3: CASSPRRDRVYSNQPQHF
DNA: TGTGCCAGTAGTCCCCGCCGGGACAGAGTATATAGCAATCAGCCCCAGCATTTT

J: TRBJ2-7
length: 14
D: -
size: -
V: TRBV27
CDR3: CASNPRQPSVEQYF
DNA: TGTGCCAGCAATCCTCGCCAACCTAGCGTCGAGCAGTACTTC

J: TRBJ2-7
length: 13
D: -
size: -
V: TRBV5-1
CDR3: CASSLETTSEQYF
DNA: TGCGCCAGCAGCTTGGAGACAACCAGCGAGCAGTACTTC

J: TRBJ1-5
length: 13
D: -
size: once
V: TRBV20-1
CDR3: CSARDSLNQPQHF
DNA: TGCAGTGCTCGTGACAGCCTCAATCAGCCCCAGCATTTT

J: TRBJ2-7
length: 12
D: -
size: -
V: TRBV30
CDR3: CALGRARDEQYF
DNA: TGTGCCCTGGGTCGGGCGCGGGACGAGCAGTACTTC

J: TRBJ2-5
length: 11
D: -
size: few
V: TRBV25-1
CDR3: CASSGGKTQYF
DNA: TGTGCCAGCAGTGGAGGGAAGACCCAGTACTTC

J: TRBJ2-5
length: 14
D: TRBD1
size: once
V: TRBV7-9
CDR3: CASSHRGREETQYF
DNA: TGTGCCAGCAGCCACAGGGGGCGAGAAGAGACCCAGTACTTC

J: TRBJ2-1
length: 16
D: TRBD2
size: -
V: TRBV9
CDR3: CASSTGTSGYYNEQFF
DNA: TGTGCCAGCAGCACAGGGACTAGCGGATACTACAATGAGCAGTTCTTC

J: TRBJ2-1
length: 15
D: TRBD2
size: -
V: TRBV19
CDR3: CASIEASGRANEQFF
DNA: TGTGCCAGTATCGAGGCTAGCGGGAGGGCGAATGAGCAGTTCTTC

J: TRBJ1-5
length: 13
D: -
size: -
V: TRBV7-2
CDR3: CASSPINLQPQHF
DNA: TGTGCCAGCAGCCCAATAAATCTCCAGCCCCAGCATTTT

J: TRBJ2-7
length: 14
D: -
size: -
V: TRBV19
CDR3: CASSIGGRPSEQYF
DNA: TGTGCCAGTAGTATAGGGGGGCGCCCCTCCGAGCAGTACTTC

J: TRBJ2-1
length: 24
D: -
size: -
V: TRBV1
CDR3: CTSSPPTNFQEDTGLAGGSNEQFF
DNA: TGCACCAGCAGCCCACCTACGAATTTTCAGGAGGACACGGGACTAGCGGGAGGATCCAATGAGCAGTTCTTC

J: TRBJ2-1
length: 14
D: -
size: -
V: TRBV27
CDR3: CASSLFHGHNEQFF
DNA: TGTGCCAGCAGTTTATTCCACGGGCACAATGAGCAGTTCTTC

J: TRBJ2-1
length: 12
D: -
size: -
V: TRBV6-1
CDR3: CASSERLVEQFF
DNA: TGTGCCAGCAGTGAACGACTAGTTGAGCAGTTCTTC

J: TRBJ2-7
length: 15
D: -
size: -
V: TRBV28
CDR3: CASSLGGSRRGEQYF
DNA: TGTGCCAGCAGTTTAGGGGGCTCTCGCAGAGGAGAGCAGTACTTC

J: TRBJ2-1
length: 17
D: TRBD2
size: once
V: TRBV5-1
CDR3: CASSLEVLAGASNEQFF
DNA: TGCGCCAGCAGCTTGGAGGTCCTAGCGGGAGCCTCCAATGAGCAGTTCTTC

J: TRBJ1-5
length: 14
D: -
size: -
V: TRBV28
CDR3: CASSIGISVGPQHF
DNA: TGTGCCAGCAGCATTGGGATATCCGTAGGGCCCCAGCATTTT